This is a list of T cell receptor beta chains from one sample in a study of blood T cells in healthy people across ages. From the 5' RACE reads, TCRdb called clonotypes with MiXCR, one entry per CDR3 protein. The top ten hold roughly 19% of the sample, which has 700,000 to 950,000 distinct CDR3 sequences, around 40% seen once. Source material: blood. These receptors all stem from a woman in her fifties or sixties in good health. Each CDR3 is given with its conserved first and last residue. Each record gives: clone size, V gene, D gene, J gene, CDR3 DNA, CDR3 protein. The D gene is left open where the match is weak. Size is stated for part of the rows, as once, few or many counts, or as a class when the clone is expanded.

>-|TRBV11-2|-|TRBJ2-1
TGTGCCAGCAGCTCACGACTAGTAGGCCGTGAGCAGTTCTTC
CASSSRLVGREQFF
>-|TRBV12-3/TRBV12-4|TRBD2|TRBJ2-1
TGTGCCAGCAGTTTTAGGACTAGTCCTAGCTCCTACAATGAGCAGTTCTTC
CASSFRTSPSSYNEQFF
>-|TRBV28|TRBD1|TRBJ2-5
TGTGCCAGCAGTACTCCTGGACAGGGTATGGAGACCCAGTACTTC
CASSTPGQGMETQYF
>-|TRBV7-9|TRBD2|TRBJ2-1
TGTGCCAGCCCTGCTAGCGGGGGCTCCTACAATGAGCAGTTCTTC
CASPASGGSYNEQFF
>few|TRBV12-3/TRBV12-4|-|TRBJ1-6
TGTGCCAGCAGCACGAATTCACCCCTCCACTTT
CASSTNSPLHF
>-|TRBV4-3|-|TRBJ2-7
TGCGCCAGCAGCCAAGAGACGGGGAATGAGCAGTACTTC
CASSQETGNEQYF
>-|TRBV12-3/TRBV12-4|-|TRBJ1-4
TGTGCCAGCAGTCTTCAGACAGGAGTCAATGAAAAACTGTTTTTT
CASSLQTGVNEKLFF
>many|TRBV5-5|-|TRBJ2-3
TGTGCCAGCAGCCCCCCCTCAGGGGTGGCAGATACGCAGTATTTT
CASSPPSGVADTQYF
>-|TRBV7-2|TRBD1|TRBJ2-3
TGTACCAGCAGCTTAAGAAAGGGGGACAGGGGGGATACGCAGTATTTT
CTSSLRKGDRGDTQYF
>once|TRBV20-1|-|TRBJ2-5
TGCAGTGCTAGGGGACAAAGGGAGACCCAGTACTTC
CSARGQRETQYF
>-|TRBV20-1|-|TRBJ1-1
TGCAGTGCTACCCCAATACTGAACACTGAAGCTTTCTTT
CSATPILNTEAFF
>-|TRBV7-3|TRBD2|TRBJ2-1
TGTGCCAGCAGCTTAGGGCGCGGGGGGGCACTGCCCGATGAGCAGTTCTTC
CASSLGRGGALPDEQFF